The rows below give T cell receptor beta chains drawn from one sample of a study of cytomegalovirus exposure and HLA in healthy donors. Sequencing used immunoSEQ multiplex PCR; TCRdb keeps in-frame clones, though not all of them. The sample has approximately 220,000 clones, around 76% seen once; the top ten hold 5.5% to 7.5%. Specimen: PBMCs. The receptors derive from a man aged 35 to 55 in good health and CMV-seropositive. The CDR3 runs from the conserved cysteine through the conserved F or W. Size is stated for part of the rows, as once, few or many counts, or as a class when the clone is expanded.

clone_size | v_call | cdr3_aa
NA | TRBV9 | CASSVGQGIATHSGNTIYF
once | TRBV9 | CASSVVAGNEQFF
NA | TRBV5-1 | CASSPGQPENTEAFF
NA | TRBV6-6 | CASSLGGQPQHF
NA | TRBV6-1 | CASEPPEETEAFF
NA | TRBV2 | CASAGQPGYTF
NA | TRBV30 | CAWSVRSGGPVGELFF
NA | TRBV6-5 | CASSRVAGPYNEQFF
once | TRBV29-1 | CSGRTGTPNYGYTF
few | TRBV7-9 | CASSPQRLGRETQYF
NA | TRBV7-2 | CASSPGSGMGTDTQYF
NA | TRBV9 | CASSEGLADTQYF
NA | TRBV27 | CASSLAPSSYNEQFF
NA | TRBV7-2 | CASSVGPNTEAFF
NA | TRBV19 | CASSTGTLPNTGELFF
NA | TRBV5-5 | CASSLLGGEGSGANVLTF
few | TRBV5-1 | CASSLTETYEQYF
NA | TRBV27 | CASRTGGWNSPLHF
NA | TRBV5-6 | CASSRDSRTDTQYF
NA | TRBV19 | CASSTPGQGNEQYF
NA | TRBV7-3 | CASSYLSGKDTQYF
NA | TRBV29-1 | CSVATGVNTEAFF
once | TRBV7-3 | CASGGQPNTGELFF
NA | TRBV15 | CATSRRSGSKDTQYF
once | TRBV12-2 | CASRRREEGGRPTHTGELFF
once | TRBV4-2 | CASSQGGTGSNYGYTF
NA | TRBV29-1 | CSVEATSYNEQFF
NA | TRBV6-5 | CASLPETNTEAFF
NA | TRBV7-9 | CASSSGPRTGVEKLFF
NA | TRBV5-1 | CASSQRQGLSTEAFF
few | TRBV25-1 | CASSVDRAWGYTF
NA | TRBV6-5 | CASSPPGSGNTIYF
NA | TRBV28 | CASSSLGTSSNQPQHF
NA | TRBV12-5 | CASGTGQGNEKLFF
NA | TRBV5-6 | CASSLDRLQETQYF
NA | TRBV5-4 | CASSLGQVLNYGYTF
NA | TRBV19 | CASSIVGTGAHNEQFF
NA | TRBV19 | CASSPGQVYNEQFF
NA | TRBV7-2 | CASSLDGRVFYGYTF
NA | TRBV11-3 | CASSLGTGPSTNEKLFF
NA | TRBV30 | CAWSRYQGNTEAFF
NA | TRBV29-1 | CSSLTGDRNEQFF
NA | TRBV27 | CASSLVGNYEQYF
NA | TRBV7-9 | CASSLDSGSDEQFF
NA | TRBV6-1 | CASSGGTRGTDTQYF